One sample yielded the 8 T cell receptor beta chains listed below, sequenced in a study of blood T cell repertoires in COVID-19. TCRdb's table, derived via immunoSEQ multiplex PCR, lists solely in-frame clones and lacks some. The top ten hold under 4.5% of the sample, which has tens of thousands of clones, 83% seen once. Sequenced input: peripheral blood. The receptors shown here come from a man in his fifties with acute or convalescent COVID-19.

This clone occurred a few times. The chain's CDR3 is CASSKTGSEQYF. In DNA form, the CDR3 reads TGCGCCAGCAGTAAAACAGGGTCCGAGCAGTACTTC. The rearrangement links TRBV5-1 to TRBJ2-7, with a possible D match to TRBD1 (6 bases). Germline-derived CDR1 and CDR2 are SGHRS and YFSETQ. CDR3 length equals 12 residues. V gave up 5 bases and J gave up 6 bases, with 12 bases separating them.

This chain joins TRBV11-2 and TRBJ1-2; D may be TRBD1 (6 bases). The V gene's germline CDR1 is SGHAT and CDR2 FQNNGV. The CDR3 extends over 14 amino acids. V lost 5 bases and J 1 base, leaving 11 bases between the germline ends. This CDR3 reads CASSTYRDNYGYTF. CDR3 sequence (DNA): TGTGCCAGCAGCACTTACAGGGATAACTATGGCTACACCTTC.

This chain joins TRBV11-3 and TRBJ2-3; D remains unclear. Trimming removed 5 bases at V and 4 bases at J, with 7 bases between. Germline V gene sequence: CDR1 SGHNT, CDR2 YENEEA. This CDR3 has 12 residues. The CDR3 sequence is CASSGRSDTQYF. DNA of the CDR3: TGTGCCAGCAGCGGCAGATCAGATACGCAGTATTTT.

The chain uses TRBV2 and TRBJ2-1; 12 positions match TRBD2. The CDR3 loop spans 16 amino acids. The germline gives CDR1 SNHLY, CDR2 FYNNEI. Unmatched junction bases numbered 7, after V lost 6 bases and J lost 4 bases. The CDR3 region is CASRDTSGGIYNEQFF. Written as DNA, the CDR3 is TGTGCCAGCAGGGATACTAGCGGGGGGATTTACAATGAGCAGTTCTTC.

This rearrangement joins TRBV27 to TRBJ2-7, with 9 bases identical to TRBD2. Germline lookup yields CDR1 MNHEY and CDR2 SMNVEV (reference sequence). This CDR3 is built from 14 residues. With V trimmed by 3 bases and J by 5 bases, 5 bases remained unmatched. CDR3 sequence reads: CASSFGAGGDEQYF. CDR3 DNA sequence: TGTGCCAGCAGTTTCGGGGCGGGAGGGGACGAGCAGTACTTC.

CDR3 DNA: TGCGCCAGCAGCCAAGCCCAGCGGGAGTTCACAGATACGCAGTATTTT. This gives the protein CASSQAQREFTDTQYF. V gene TRBV4-1 combines with J gene TRBJ2-3, with 8 bases matching TRBD2. Germline CDR1 reads MGHRA; CDR2 reads YSYEKL. CDR3 size: 16 residues. J gave up 2 bases and V 1 base, and 5 bases lay outside the gene matches.

Note on this clone: In the same sample, other DNA sequences code for this CDR3. The rearrangement joins TRBV7-3 to TRBJ1-1, with TRBD1 matching 7 bases. The CDR3 spans 13 residues. Germline CDR1 reads SGHTA; CDR2 reads FQGTGA. After removal of 2 bases from V and 5 bases from J, the junction contained 2 bases not matched to a gene. The CDR3 protein is CASSLDRDTEAFF. CDR3 bases: TGTGCCAGCAGCTTAGACAGGGATACTGAAGCTTTCTTT.

V gene TRBV6-4 combines with J gene TRBJ2-3; 10 nucleotides match TRBD1. CDR3 length: 14 amino acids. Germline values: CDR1 MRHNA, CDR2 SNTAGT. With 2 bases clipped from V and 4 bases from J, the junction kept 0 bases outside the gene matches. This chain's CDR3 is CASSDGQGADTQYF. DNA for the CDR3: TGTGCCAGCAGTGACGGACAGGGGGCAGATACGCAGTATTTT.